This T cell receptor (beta chain) appears in the sequencing data of a study of cytomegalovirus exposure and HLA in healthy donors. Study background: HLA-typed donors were the source of around 85 million unique TCRs held in an early data release.

The primer mix had 60 Vbeta and 13 Jbeta primers. Only in-frame clones appear in the TCRdb table, and some are missing; sequencing was by immunoSEQ multiplex PCR. The sample has approximately 210,000 clones; 85% to 90% are singletons. The sample holds one count of this clone. The junction departs from the called germline gene at one end, perhaps through a read error. This CDR3 spans 16 amino acids. The germline V gene has CDR1 SSHAT and CDR2 FNYEAQ (reference sequence). The source material was PBMCs. The clonotype originates from a man aged 30-40 years in good health and CMV-seronegative. V and J are TRBV7-7 and TRBJ2-2; 7 positions agree with TRBD2. The CDR3 DNA reads as TGTGCTAGCAGCCCCAGTGCGGGGGCGAACACCGGGGAGCTGTTTTTT. Translation gives CASSPSAGANTGELFF.